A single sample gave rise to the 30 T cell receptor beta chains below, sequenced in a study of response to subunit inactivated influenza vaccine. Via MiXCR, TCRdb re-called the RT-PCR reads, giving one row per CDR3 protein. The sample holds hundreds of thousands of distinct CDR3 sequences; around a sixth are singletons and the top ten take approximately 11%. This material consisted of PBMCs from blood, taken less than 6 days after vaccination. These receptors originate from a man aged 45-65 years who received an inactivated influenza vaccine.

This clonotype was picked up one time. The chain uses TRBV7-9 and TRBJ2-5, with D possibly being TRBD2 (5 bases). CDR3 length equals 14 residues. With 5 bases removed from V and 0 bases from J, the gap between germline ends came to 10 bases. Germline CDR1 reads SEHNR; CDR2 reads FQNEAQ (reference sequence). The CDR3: CASSPGMYQETQYF. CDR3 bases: TGTGCCAGCAGCCCCGGGATGTACCAAGAGACCCAGTACTTC.

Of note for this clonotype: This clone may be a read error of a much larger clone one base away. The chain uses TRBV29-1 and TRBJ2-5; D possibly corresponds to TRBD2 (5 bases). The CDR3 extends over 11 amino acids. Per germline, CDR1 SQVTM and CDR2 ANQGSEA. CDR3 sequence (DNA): TGCAGCGCTACGGACGGGGAGACCCATTACTTC. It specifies CSATDGETHYF.

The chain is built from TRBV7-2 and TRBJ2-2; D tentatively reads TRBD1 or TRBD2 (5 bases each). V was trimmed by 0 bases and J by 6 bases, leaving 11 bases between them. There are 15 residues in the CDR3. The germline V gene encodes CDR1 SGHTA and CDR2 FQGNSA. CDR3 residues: CASSLAQRGAGELFF. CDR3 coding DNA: TGTGCCAGCAGCTTAGCCCAGAGAGGGGCCGGGGAGCTGTTTTTT.

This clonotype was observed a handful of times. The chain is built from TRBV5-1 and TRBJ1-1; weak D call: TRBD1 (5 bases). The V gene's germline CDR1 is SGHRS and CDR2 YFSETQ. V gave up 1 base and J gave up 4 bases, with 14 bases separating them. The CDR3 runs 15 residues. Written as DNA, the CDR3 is TGCGCCAGCAGCTTGTATGAGGGGCTGACCACTGAAGCTTTCTTT. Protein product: CASSLYEGLTTEAFF.

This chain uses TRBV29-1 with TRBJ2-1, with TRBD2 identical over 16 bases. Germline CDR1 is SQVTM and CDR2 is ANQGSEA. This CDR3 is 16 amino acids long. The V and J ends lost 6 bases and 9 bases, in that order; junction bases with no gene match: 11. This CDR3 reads CSVRGTSGGAGSEQFF. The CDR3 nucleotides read TGCAGCGTCCGAGGGACTAGCGGGGGGGCCGGTAGTGAGCAGTTCTTC.

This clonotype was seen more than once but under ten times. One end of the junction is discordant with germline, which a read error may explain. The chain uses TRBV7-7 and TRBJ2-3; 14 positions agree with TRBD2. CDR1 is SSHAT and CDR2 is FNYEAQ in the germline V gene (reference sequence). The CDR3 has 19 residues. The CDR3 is CASSSPGLAGALPTDTQYF. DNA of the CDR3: TGTGCTAGCAGCTCTCCGGGACTAGCGGGGGCCTTACCCACAGATACGCAGTATTTT.

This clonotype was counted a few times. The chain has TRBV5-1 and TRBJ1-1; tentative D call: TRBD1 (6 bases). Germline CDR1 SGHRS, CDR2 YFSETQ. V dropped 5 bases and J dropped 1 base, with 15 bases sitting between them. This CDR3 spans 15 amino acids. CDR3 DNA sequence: TGCGCCAGCAGAACCTCCGGGACATCGAACACTGAAGCTTTCTTT. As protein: CASRTSGTSNTEAFF.

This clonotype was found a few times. The CDR3 region has the DNA TGTGCCAGCAGTACCCGCCCTGCAACTAATGAAAAACTGTTTTTT. As protein: CASSTRPATNEKLFF. The rearrangement joins TRBV6-1 to TRBJ1-4; D call uncertain. Germline CDR1 MNHNS, CDR2 SASEGT. V lost 5 bases to trimming and J lost 0 bases, with 10 bases between them. CDR3 size: 15 residues.

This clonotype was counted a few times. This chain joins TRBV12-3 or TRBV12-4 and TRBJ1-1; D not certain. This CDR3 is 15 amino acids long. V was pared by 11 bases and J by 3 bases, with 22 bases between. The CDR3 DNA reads TGTGCCGGAGCCGGACGGGCCTATGCATACACTGAAGCTTTCTTT. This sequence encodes CAGAGRAYAYTEAFF.

This CDR3 is CASSSQGIYTEAFF. Here the CDR3 DNA reads TGTGCCAGCAGCTCGCAGGGGATCTACACTGAAGCTTTCTTT. The chain recombines TRBV7-9 with TRBJ1-1; D perhaps matches TRBD1 (6 bases). Germline V CDR1 and CDR2: SEHNR, FQNEAQ (reference sequence). This CDR3 contains 14 residues. The V gene lost 4 bases and the J gene lost 3 bases, with 12 bases spanning the gap.

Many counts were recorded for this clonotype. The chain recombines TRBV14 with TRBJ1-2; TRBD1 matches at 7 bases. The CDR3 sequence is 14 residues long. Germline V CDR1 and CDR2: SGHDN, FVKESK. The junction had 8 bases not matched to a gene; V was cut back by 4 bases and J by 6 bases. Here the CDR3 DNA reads TGTGCCAGCAGCCCTCACCTGACAGGGAATGGCTACACCTTC. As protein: CASSPHLTGNGYTF.

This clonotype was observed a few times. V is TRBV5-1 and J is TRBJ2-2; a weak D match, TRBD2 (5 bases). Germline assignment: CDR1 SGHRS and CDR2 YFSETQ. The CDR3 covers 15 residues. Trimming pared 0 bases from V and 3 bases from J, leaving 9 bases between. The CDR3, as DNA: TGCGCCAGCAGCTTGGACCGGGGAGACACCGGGGAGCTGTTTTTT. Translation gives CASSLDRGDTGELFF.

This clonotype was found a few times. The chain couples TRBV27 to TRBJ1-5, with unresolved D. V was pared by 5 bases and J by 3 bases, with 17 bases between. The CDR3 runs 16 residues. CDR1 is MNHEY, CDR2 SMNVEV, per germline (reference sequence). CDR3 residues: CASSPTLGRANQPQHF. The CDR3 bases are TGTGCCAGCAGTCCCACCCTCGGGCGGGCCAATCAGCCCCAGCATTTT.

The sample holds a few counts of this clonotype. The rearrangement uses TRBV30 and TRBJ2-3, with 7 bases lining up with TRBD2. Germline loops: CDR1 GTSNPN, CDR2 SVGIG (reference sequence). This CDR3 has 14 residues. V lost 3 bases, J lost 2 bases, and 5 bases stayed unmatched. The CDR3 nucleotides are TGTGCCTGGAGAACAGCGGGGACCACAGATACGCAGTATTTT. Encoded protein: CAWRTAGTTDTQYF.

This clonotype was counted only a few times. The chain's CDR3 is CASSASGTDNYGYTF. For the CDR3, the DNA is TGTGCCAGCAGCGCATCCGGGACGGACAACTATGGCTACACCTTC. This rearrangement joins TRBV7-2 to TRBJ1-2, with D perhaps TRBD1 (5 bases). The CDR3 has 15 residues. Germline V gene data show CDR1 as SGHTA and CDR2 as FQGNSA. V lost 5 bases and J lost 2, with 15 bases in between.

CDR3 residues: CASTTARGTDTQYF. The CDR3 coding sequence is TGTGCCAGCACCACCGCAAGGGGTACAGATACGCAGTATTTT. This rearrangement joins TRBV28 to TRBJ2-3, with D maybe TRBD1 (5 bases). CDR1 MDHEN and CDR2 SYDVKM come from the germline V gene. CDR3 length equals 14 residues. V was clipped by 7 bases and J by 3 bases, with 14 bases between them.

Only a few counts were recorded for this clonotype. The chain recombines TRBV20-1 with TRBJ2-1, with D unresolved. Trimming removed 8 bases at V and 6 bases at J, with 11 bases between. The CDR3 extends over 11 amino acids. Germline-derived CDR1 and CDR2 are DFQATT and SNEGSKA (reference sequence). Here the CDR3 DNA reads TGCAGTTTAAAAAGAAGCAATGAGCAGTTCTTC. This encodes CSLKRSNEQFF.

CDR3 in DNA: TGCAGTGCTAGAGATTCTAGCGGGGCCGTCGGGGAGCAGTTCTTC. It translates to CSARDSSGAVGEQFF. The gene calls are TRBV20-1 and TRBJ2-1; 9 nucleotides agree with TRBD2. Germline V gene lookup returns CDR1 DFQATT and CDR2 SNEGSKA (reference sequence). V dropped 0 bases and J dropped 10; count of bases not matched to a gene: 10. The CDR3 is made up of 15 amino acids.

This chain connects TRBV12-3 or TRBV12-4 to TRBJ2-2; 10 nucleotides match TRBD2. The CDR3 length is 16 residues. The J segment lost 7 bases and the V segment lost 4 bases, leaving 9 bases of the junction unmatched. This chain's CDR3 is CASSYSGRIRGGELFF. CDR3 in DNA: TGTGCCAGCAGTTATAGCGGGAGGATTCGGGGCGGGGAGCTGTTTTTT.

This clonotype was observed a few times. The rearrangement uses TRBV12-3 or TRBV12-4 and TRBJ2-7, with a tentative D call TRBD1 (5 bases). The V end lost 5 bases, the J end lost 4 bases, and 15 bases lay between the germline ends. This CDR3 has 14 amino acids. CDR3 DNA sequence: TGTGCCAGCAGTCCATTCCTACAGGATTACGAGCAGTACTTC. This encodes CASSPFLQDYEQYF.

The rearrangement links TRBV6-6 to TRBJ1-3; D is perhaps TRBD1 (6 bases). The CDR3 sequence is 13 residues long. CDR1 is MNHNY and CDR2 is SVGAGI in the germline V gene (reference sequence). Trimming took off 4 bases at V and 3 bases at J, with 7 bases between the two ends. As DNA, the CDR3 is TGTGCCAGCAGTTGGGGGCTTGGAAACACCATATATTTT. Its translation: CASSWGLGNTIYF.

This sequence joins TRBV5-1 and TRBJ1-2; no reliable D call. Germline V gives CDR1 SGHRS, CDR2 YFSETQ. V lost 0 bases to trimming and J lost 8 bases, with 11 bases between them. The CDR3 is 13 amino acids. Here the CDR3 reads CASSLARARGYTF. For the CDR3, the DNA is TGCGCCAGCAGCTTGGCTAGAGCTCGCGGCTACACCTTC.

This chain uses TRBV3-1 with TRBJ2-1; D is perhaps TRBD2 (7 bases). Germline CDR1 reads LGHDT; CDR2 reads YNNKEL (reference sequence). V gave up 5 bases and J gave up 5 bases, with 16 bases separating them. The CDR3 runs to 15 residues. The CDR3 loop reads CASSFRGAENNEQFF. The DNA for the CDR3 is TGTGCCAGCAGCTTTCGGGGGGCAGAAAACAATGAGCAGTTCTTC.

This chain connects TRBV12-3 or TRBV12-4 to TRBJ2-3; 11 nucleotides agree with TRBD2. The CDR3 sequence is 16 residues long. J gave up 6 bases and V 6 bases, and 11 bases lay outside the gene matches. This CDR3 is CASRSGTSGQADTQYF. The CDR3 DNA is TGTGCCAGCAGGAGCGGGACTAGCGGACAGGCCGATACGCAGTATTTT.

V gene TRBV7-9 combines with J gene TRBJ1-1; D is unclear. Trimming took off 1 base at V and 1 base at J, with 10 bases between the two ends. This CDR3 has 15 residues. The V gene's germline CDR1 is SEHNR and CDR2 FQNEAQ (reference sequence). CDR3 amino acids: CASSLVGPSNTEAFF. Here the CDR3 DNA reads TGTGCCAGCAGCTTAGTAGGACCGTCGAACACTGAAGCTTTCTTT.

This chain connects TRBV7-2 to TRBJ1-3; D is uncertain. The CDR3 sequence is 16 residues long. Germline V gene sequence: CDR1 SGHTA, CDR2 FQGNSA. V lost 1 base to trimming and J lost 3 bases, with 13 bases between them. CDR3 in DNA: TGTGCCAGCAGCTTAGGGGGTTCCTTGATTGGAAACACCATATATTTT. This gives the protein CASSLGGSLIGNTIYF.

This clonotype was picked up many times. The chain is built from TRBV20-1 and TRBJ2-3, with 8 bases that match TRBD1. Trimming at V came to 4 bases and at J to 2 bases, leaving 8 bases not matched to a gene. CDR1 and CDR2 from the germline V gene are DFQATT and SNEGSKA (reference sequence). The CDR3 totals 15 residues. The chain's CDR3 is CSATDRGLTTDTQYF. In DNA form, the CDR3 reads TGCAGTGCTACCGACAGGGGCTTGACCACAGATACGCAGTATTTT.

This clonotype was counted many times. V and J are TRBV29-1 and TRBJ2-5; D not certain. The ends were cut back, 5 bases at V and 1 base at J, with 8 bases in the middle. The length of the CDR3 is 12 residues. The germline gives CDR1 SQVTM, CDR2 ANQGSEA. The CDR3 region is CSVWTAQETQYF. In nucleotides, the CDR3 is TGCAGCGTTTGGACGGCCCAAGAGACCCAGTACTTC.

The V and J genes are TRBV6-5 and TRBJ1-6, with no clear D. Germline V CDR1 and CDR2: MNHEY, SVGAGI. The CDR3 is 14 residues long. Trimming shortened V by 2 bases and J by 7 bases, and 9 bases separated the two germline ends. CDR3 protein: CASSYLAANSPLHF. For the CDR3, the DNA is TGTGCCAGCAGTTACCTAGCAGCCAATTCACCCCTCCACTTT.

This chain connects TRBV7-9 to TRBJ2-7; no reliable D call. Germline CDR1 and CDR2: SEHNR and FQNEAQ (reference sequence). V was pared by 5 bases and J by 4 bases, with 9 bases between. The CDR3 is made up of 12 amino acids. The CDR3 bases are TGTGCCAGCAGCCCACGGCTTTACGAGCAGTACTTC. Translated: CASSPRLYEQYF. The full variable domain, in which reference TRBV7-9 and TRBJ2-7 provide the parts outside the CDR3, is DTGVSQNPRHKITKRGQNVTFRCDPISEHNRLYWYRQTLGQGPEFLTYFQNEAQLEKSRLLSDRFSAERPKGSFSTLEIQRTEQGDSAMYLCASSPRLYEQYFGPGTRLTVT.